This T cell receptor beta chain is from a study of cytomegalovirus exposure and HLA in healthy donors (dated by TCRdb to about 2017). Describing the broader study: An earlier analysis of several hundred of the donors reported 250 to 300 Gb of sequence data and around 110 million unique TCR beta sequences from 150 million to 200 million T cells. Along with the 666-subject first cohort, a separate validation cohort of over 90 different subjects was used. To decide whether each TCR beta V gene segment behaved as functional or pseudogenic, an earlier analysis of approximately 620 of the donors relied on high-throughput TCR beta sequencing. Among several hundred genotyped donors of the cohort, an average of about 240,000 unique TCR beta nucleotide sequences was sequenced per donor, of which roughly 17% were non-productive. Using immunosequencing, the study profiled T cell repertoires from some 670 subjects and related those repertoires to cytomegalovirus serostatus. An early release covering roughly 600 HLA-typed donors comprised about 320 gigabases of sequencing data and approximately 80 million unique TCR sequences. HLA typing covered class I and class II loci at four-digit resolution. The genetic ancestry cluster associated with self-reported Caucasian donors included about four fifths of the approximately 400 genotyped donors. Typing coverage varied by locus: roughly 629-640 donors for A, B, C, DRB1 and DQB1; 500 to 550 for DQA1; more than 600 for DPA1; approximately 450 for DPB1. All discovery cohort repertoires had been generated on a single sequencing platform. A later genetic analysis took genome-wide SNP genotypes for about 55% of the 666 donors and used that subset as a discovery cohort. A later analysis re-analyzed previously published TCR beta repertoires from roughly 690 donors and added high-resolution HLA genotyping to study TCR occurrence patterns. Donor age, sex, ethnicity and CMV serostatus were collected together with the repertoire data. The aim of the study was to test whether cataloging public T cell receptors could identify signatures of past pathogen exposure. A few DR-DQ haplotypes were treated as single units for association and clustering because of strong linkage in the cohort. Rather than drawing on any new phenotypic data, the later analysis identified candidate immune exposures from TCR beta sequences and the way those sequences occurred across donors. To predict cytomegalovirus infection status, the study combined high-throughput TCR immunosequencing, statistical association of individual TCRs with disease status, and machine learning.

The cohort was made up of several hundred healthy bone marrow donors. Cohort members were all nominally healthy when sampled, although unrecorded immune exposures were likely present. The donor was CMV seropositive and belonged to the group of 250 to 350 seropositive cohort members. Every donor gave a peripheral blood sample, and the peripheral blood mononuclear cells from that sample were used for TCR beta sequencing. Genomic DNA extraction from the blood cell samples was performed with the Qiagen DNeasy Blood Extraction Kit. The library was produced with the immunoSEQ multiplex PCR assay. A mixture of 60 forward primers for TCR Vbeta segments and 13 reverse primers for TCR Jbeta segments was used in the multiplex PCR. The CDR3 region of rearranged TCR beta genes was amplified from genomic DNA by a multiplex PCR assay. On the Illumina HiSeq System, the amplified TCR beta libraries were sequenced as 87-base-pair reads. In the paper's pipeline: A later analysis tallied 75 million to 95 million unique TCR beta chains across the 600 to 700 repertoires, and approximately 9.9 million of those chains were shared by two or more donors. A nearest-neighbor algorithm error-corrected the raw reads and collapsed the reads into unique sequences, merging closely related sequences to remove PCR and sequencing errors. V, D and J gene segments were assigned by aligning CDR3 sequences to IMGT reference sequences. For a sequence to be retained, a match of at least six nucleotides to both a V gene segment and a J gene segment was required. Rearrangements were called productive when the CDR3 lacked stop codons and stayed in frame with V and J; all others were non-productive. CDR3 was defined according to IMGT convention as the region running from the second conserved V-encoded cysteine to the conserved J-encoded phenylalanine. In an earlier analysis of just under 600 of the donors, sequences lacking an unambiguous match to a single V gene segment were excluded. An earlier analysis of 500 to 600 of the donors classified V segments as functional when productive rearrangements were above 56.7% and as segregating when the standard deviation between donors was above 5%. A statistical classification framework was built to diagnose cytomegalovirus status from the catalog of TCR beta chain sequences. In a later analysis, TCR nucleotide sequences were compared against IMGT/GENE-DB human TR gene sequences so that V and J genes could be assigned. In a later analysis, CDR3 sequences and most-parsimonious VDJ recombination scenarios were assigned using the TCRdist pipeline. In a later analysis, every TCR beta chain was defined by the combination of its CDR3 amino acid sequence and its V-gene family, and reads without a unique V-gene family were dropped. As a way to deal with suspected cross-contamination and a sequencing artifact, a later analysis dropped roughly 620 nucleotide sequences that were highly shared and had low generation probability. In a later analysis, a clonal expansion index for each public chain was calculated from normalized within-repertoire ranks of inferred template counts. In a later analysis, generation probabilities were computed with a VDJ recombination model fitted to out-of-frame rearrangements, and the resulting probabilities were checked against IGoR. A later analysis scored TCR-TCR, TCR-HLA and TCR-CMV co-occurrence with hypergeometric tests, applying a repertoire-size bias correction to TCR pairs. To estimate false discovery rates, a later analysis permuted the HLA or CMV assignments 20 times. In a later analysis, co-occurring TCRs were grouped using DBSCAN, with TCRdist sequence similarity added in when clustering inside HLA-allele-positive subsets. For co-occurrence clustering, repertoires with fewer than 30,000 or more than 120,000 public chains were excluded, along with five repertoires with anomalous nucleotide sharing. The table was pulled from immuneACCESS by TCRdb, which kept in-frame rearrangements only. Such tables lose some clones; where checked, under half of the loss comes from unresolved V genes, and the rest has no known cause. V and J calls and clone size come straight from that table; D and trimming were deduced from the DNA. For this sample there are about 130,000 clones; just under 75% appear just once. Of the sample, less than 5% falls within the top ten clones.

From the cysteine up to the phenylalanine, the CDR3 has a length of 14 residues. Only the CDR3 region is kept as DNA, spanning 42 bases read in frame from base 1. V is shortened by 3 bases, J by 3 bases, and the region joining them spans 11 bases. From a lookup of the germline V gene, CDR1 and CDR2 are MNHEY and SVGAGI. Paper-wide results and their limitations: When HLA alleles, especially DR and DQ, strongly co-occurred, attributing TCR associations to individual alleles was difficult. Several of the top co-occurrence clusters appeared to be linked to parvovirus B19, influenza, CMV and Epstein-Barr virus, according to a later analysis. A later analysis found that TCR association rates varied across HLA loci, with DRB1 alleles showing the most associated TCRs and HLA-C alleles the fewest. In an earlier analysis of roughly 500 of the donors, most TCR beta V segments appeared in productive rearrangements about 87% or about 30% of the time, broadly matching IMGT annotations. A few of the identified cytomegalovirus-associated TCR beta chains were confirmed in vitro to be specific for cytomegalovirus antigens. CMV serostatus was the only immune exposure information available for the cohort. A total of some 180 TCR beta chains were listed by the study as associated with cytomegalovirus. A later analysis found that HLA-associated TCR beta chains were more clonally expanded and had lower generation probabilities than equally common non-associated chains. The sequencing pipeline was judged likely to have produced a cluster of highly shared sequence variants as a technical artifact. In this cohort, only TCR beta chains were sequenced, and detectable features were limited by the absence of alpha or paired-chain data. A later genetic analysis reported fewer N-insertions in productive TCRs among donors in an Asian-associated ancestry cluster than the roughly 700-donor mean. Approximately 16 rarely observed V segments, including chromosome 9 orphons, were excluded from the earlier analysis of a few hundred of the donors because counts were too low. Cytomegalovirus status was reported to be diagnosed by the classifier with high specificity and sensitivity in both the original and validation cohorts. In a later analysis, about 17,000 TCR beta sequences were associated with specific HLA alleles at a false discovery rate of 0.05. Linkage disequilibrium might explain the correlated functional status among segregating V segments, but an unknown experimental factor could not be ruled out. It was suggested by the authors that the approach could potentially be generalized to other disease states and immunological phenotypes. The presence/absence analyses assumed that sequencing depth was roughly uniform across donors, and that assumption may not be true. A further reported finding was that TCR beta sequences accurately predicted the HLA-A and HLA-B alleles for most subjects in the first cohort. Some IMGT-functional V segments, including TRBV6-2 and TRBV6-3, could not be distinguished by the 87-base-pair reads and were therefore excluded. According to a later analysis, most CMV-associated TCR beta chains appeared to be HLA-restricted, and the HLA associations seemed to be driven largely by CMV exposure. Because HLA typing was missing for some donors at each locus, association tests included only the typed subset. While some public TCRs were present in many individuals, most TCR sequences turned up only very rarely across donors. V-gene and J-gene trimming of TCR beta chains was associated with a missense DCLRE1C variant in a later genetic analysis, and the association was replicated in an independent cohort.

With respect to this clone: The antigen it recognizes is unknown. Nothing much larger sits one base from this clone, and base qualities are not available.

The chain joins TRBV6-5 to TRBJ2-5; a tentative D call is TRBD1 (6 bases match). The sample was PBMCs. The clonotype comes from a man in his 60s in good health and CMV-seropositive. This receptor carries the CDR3 CASSYRDTKETQYF. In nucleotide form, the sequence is TGTGCCAGCAGTTATCGGGACACTAAAGAGACCCAGTACTTC.